This T cell receptor (beta chain) is from a study of blood T cell repertoires in COVID-19. Study background: Sites across the United States, Italy and Spain contributed samples from acute and convalescent COVID-19. The cDNA or gDNA used as material had been derived from T cells, B-cell-depleted T cells, or PBMCs.

In the original analysis: By means of reference gene primer amplification, nucleated cell counts were estimated. Data came from immunoSEQ multiplex PCR; TCRdb stores just in-frame clones and leaves some out. For V, J and clone size, that table is used; D and trimming come from the DNA. This sample yields 70,000 to 100,000 clones, of which approximately 86% are seen a single time; around 1.3% belongs to the top ten. The CDR3 contains 12 residues. V trimming: 6 bases; J trimming: 6 bases; junction bases outside the gene matches: 5. Sequencing used peripheral blood. This chain links TRBV12-3 or TRBV12-4 with TRBJ2-7, with 7 positions matching TRBD2. The clonotype originates from an older man with active or convalescent COVID-19. CDR3 in amino acids: CASRLTSSEQYF. The CDR3 region has the DNA TGTGCCAGCAGACTGACTAGCTCCGAGCAGTACTTC.